This T cell receptor (beta chain) is from a study of HIV-infected patients and healthy controls (dated by TCRdb to 2013 to 2014). Library construction relied on 5' RACE. Instrument used: Illumina MiSeq. The raw public data were reprocessed by TCRdb itself: fastp quality trimming at Q25, MiXCR clonotype calling, in-frame beta chains only. Every entry covers one CDR3 protein and lists the most common genes and DNA from its rows. This sample lists 19,000 or so distinct CDR3 sequences; roughly 19% were detected once. Approximately 31% of the sample comes from the top ten. The table lists this clonotype with a few counts. No cognate antigen has been identified for it. Nothing much larger sits one base from this clone, and base qualities are not available. V and J are trimmed by 9 bases and 4 bases, and the gene matches miss 6 bases of the junction. For CDR1 and CDR2, the germline V gene lists KGHDR and SFDVKD. There are 14 amino acids in the CDR3, from cysteine to phenylalanine inclusive. The retained sequence is limited to the CDR3, 42 bases, with the frame set at the first base.

Sequenced input: CD8+ T cells from blood. The origin of this receptor is a human donor in good health. The chain is made from TRBV24-1 and TRBJ1-2, and 11 bases in between align with TRBD1. The CDR3: CATSDRGLSYGYTF. The bases read TGTGCCACCTCGGACAGGGGGCTATCCTATGGCTACACCTTC.